This TCR beta chain was found in a study of T cell responses to AZD1222 COVID-19 vaccine. Assay: immunoSEQ multiplex PCR; the TCRdb copy retains only in-frame clones and omits some. This table has about 110,000 clones, about 94% appearing once. Study-wide results and limits: Compared with day 0, the breadth and depth of the Spike-specific TCR repertoire rose significantly after two doses of AZD1222. Seropositive at baseline were only a handful of AZD1222 recipients. Nearly half of the spike-specific TCRs reportedly recognize variant regions that carry no mutations.

A note on this clone: The target antigen is unknown. One junction end disagrees with the germline gene, perhaps due to a read error.

CDR1 is KGHSH, CDR2 LQKENI, per germline. This CDR3 is built from 13 residues. The source is an adult who received the AZD1222 COVID-19 vaccine. The J gene is TRBJ1-1, the V gene TRBV18; the match to TRBD1 covers 7 bases. The input for sequencing was peripheral blood, taken 28 days after the second AZD1222 dose. The CDR3 coding sequence is TGTGCCAGCTCCCGCGGAGAGGGGGCTGAGGCTTTCTTT. This sequence encodes CASSRGEGAEAFF.